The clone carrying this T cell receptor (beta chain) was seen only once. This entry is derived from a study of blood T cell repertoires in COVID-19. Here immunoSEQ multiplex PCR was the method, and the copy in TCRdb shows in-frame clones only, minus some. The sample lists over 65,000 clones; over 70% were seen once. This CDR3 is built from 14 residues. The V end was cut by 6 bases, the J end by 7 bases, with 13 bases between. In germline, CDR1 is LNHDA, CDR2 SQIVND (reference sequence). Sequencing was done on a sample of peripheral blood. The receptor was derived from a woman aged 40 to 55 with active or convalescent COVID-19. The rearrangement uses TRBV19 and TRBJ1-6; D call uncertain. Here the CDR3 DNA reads TGTGCCAGTAGCCTCGTAGGAGGGAATTCACCCCTCCACTTT. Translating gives CASSLVGGNSPLHF.